A selection of T cell receptor beta chains follows, all from one sample in a study of naive and memory T cell subsets. Each CDR3 protein is one row after TCRdb ran MiXCR on the UMI-ligation and nested PCR reads. This sample has some 20,000 distinct CDR3 sequences, with about a tenth found just once. Sample: skin, taken from a tuberculin skin test site. All receptors derive from an adult in good health. Each CDR3 is given with its conserved first and last residue. D genes are given only for firm matches. Sizes are listed as once, few, many or a size class.

v_call: TRBV28; clone_size: many; j_call: TRBJ2-2; cdr3_length: 16; d_call: .; cdr3_nt: TGTGCCAGCAGTTTGAGTAGGGGACTTAACACCGGGGAGCTGTTTTTT; cdr3_aa: CASSLSRGLNTGELFF
v_call: TRBV18; clone_size: many; j_call: TRBJ2-7; cdr3_length: 15; d_call: TRBD2; cdr3_nt: TGTGCCAGCTCCCCGACTAGCGGGGGGGCCTGGGAGCAGTACTTC; cdr3_aa: CASSPTSGGAWEQYF
v_call: TRBV29-1; clone_size: many; j_call: TRBJ2-7; cdr3_length: 10; d_call: .; cdr3_nt: TGCAGCGTTGTAGCTACCGGGCAGTACTTC; cdr3_aa: CSVVATGQYF
v_call: TRBV12-3/TRBV12-4; clone_size: medium-sized; j_call: TRBJ2-7; cdr3_length: 14; d_call: TRBD1; cdr3_nt: TGTGCCAGCACCGTCGGACAGGGTTCCTACGAGCAGTACTTC; cdr3_aa: CASTVGQGSYEQYF
v_call: TRBV28; clone_size: many; j_call: TRBJ2-1; cdr3_length: 16; d_call: TRBD2; cdr3_nt: TGTGCCAGCAGTTCAGGGACTAGCGGGAGTAAGAATGAGCAGTTCTTC; cdr3_aa: CASSSGTSGSKNEQFF
v_call: TRBV27; clone_size: many; j_call: TRBJ2-1; cdr3_length: 13; d_call: TRBD1; cdr3_nt: TGTGCCAGCAGTATAAACAGGGGGGATGAGCAGTTCTTC; cdr3_aa: CASSINRGDEQFF
v_call: TRBV12-3/TRBV12-4; clone_size: many; j_call: TRBJ2-7; cdr3_length: 13; d_call: .; cdr3_nt: TGTGCCAGCAGCCCCGGACCCGTTAATGAGCAGTACTTC; cdr3_aa: CASSPGPVNEQYF
v_call: TRBV9; clone_size: medium-sized; j_call: TRBJ2-3; cdr3_length: 16; d_call: TRBD2; cdr3_nt: TGTGCCAGCAGCTCCAGCGGGGGGGCTTTCACAGATACGCAGTATTTT; cdr3_aa: CASSSSGGAFTDTQYF
v_call: TRBV27; clone_size: many; j_call: TRBJ2-7; cdr3_length: 15; d_call: .; cdr3_nt: TGTGCCAGCAACGCGGAGGGACAGAGAACCTACGAGCAGTACTTC; cdr3_aa: CASNAEGQRTYEQYF
v_call: TRBV28; clone_size: few; j_call: TRBJ2-3; cdr3_length: 14; d_call: .; cdr3_nt: TGTGCCAGCAGACTTCAGGAGCGCTCAGATACGCAGTATTTT; cdr3_aa: CASRLQERSDTQYF